The rows below give T cell receptor beta chains drawn from one sample of a study of shared clonotypes between healthy human individuals. Repertoires were generated with immunoSEQ multiplex PCR, while TCRdb's copy carries only in-frame clones and drops some. The sample contains around 1.9 million clones, 85% to 95% of which appear only once. The sequenced sample was naive CD8+ T cells from PBMCs. All receptors come from a man aged 18-30 years in good health. Some clones in this sample may be carry-over from other donors' samples. The CDR3 runs from the conserved cysteine through the conserved F or W. The order of the fields is clone size, D gene, V gene, J gene, CDR3 DNA, CDR3 protein. The D gene is left open where the match is weak. Only part of the rows carry a size: once, few, many, or a class if the clone is expanded.

.	.	TRBV7-3	TRBJ2-5	TGTGCCAGCAGCCTGGAGGGCGGGACCCAGTACTTC	CASSLEGGTQYF
.	.	TRBV28	TRBJ2-5	TGTGCCAGCAGTTTCTCTCAGGCGGAGACCCAGTACTTC	CASSFSQAETQYF
.	TRBD1	TRBV9	TRBJ1-2	TGTGCCAGCAGCGAGAATGAACAGGGGGCGAGTGGCTACACCTTC	CASSENEQGASGYTF
once	.	TRBV27	TRBJ2-1	TGTGCCAGCAGTTCCCGACAGCCCCTATACAATGAGCAGTTCTTC	CASSSRQPLYNEQFF
.	.	TRBV19	TRBJ1-3	TGTGCCAGTAGTGACCCGGGAGCGAGACCCCAAAGGAGTGGAAACACCATATATTTT	CASSDPGARPQRSGNTIYF
.	.	TRBV5-1	TRBJ1-1	TGCGCCAGCAGCCGACAGGATATGAACACTGAAGCTTTCTTT	CASSRQDMNTEAFF
.	.	TRBV5-5	TRBJ1-5	TGTGCCAGCAGCTTTGGGCCCAAGGGGCAGCCCCAGCATTTT	CASSFGPKGQPQHF
.	.	TRBV4-3	TRBJ2-7	TGCGCCAGCAGCCAGTCGACTTCCTACGAGCAGTACTTC	CASSQSTSYEQYF
.	.	TRBV6-6	TRBJ1-1	TGTGCCAGCAGTCCCTCGGGGACCGTTACTGAAGCTTTCTTT	CASSPSGTVTEAFF
.	TRBD2	TRBV5-6	TRBJ2-5	TGTGCCAGCAGCTCGGGACTAGCGGGACGTAACGTAGGGGAGACCCAGTACTTC	CASSSGLAGRNVGETQYF
.	.	TRBV28	TRBJ2-2	TGTGCCAGCAGTTTAATCGGGGGCCCCACCGGGGAGCTGTTTTTT	CASSLIGGPTGELFF
.	TRBD1	TRBV28	TRBJ2-7	TGTGCCAGCAGTCCCGGGACAGGGGGCTTCGAGCAGTACTTC	CASSPGTGGFEQYF
.	.	TRBV6-1	TRBJ1-2	TGTGCCAGCAGTGACGCGAACCTCCAAGGGACGCCCGGGGTCAACTATGGCTACACCTTC	CASSDANLQGTPGVNYGYTF
.	.	TRBV13	TRBJ2-1	TGTGCCAGCAGCTCCGAGCCTCTCAGTGGTTTCAATGAGCAGTTCTTC	CASSSEPLSGFNEQFF
.	.	TRBV28	TRBJ2-1	TGTGCCAGCAGTTTTGCATATACCCCAAAAGAGCAGTTCTTC	CASSFAYTPKEQFF
.	.	TRBV7-9	TRBJ2-7	TGTGCCAGCAGCTTGAGTTACGAGCAGTACTTC	CASSLSYEQYF
once	.	TRBV9	TRBJ2-7	TGTGCCAGCAGCGTAGAGGGCGGCCCAGGTGAGCAGTACTTC	CASSVEGGPGEQYF
.	.	TRBV6-1	TRBJ2-7	TGTGCCAGCAGTGAAGCTACAGGGTACTACGAGCAGTACTTC	CASSEATGYYEQYF
.	.	TRBV4-3	TRBJ1-5	TGCGCCAGCAGCCAAGATTCAGGGGTCACCCAGCCCCAGCATTTT	CASSQDSGVTQPQHF
.	.	TRBV5-6	TRBJ1-1	TGTGCCAGCAGCTGGGGGCAGGGCCCCTATATGAACACTGAAGCTTTCTTT	CASSWGQGPYMNTEAFF
.	TRBD2	TRBV4-2	TRBJ2-1	TGTGCCAGCAGCCACGACGGGACTAGCGGCTACAATGAGCAGTTCTTC	CASSHDGTSGYNEQFF
.	.	TRBV28	TRBJ1-2	TGTGCCAGCAGTTTCGTTGCGATTGGGGTACCGGACTATGGCTACACCTTC	CASSFVAIGVPDYGYTF
.	.	TRBV18	TRBJ2-7	TGTGCCAGCTCAGAATTTCAACCTCGGACAGTCAAATCCTACGAGCAGTACTTC	CASSEFQPRTVKSYEQYF
.	TRBD2	TRBV7-9	TRBJ2-5	TGTGCCAGCAGCTTGGTCGGGGGGGCCGGCCAGTACTTC	CASSLVGGAGQYF
.	.	TRBV27	TRBJ2-7	TGTGCCAGCAGATCGGTGGTCGGCGAGCAGTACTTC	CASRSVVGEQYF
.	TRBD1	TRBV11-2	TRBJ2-7	TGTGCCAGCAGCCACCACCCGGGACAGGGTTACGAGCAGTACTTC	CASSHHPGQGYEQYF
.	.	TRBV27	TRBJ1-2	TGTGCCAGCAGTGCTTCTACGGGCCCAGGCGGCTACACCTTC	CASSASTGPGGYTF
few	TRBD1	TRBV27	TRBJ1-1	TGTGCCAGCAGTTTAAGTCAGGGGGCGGTGACTGAAGCTTTCTTT	CASSLSQGAVTEAFF
.	TRBD1	TRBV9	TRBJ2-3	TGTGCCAGCAGCGTAGGGAGAGGGGGCATAAGCACAGATACGCAGTATTTT	CASSVGRGGISTDTQYF
.	.	TRBV7-2	TRBJ2-7	TGTGCCAGCAGCCCCTGGCCGGGATGGTACGAGCAGTACTTC	CASSPWPGWYEQYF
.	TRBD2	TRBV13	TRBJ2-1	TGTGCCAGCAGCTTAGTTGGGCGGGCTAGCGGGTTGACCTACAATGAGCAGTTCTTC	CASSLVGRASGLTYNEQFF
.	TRBD2	TRBV6-1	TRBJ2-7	TGTGCCAGCAGTGAGGGAGGGCCTAGGTACGAGCAGTACTTC	CASSEGGPRYEQYF
.	.	TRBV5-1	TRBJ2-1	TGCGCCAGCAGCTTGGAGGTTTACAATGAGCAGTTCTTC	CASSLEVYNEQFF
once	.	TRBV6-5	TRBJ1-1	TGTGCCAGCAGTTACTCAGGGGCTGCCACTGAAGCTTTCTTT	CASSYSGAATEAFF
.	.	TRBV29-1	TRBJ1-2	TGCAGCGTTGGACAGGATGGGGGCTACACCTTC	CSVGQDGGYTF